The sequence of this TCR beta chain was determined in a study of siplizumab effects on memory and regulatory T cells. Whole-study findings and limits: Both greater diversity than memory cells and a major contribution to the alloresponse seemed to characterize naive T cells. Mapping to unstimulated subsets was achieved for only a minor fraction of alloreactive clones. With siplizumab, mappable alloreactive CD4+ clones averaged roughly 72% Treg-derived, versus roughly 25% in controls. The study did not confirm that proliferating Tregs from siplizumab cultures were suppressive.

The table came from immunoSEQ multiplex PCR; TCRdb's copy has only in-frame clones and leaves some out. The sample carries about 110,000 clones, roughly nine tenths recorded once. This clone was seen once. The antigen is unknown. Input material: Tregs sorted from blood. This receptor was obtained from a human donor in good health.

The CDR3 region has the DNA TGTGCCAGCAGCTCGCCGTGGGGGACGGGAGGGGAAAAACTGTTTTTT. Its protein product is CASSSPWGTGGEKLFF. The chain recombines TRBV7-2 with TRBJ1-4, with D possibly TRBD1 on 5 matching bases. This CDR3 contains 16 residues. The V and J ends lost 4 bases and 8 bases respectively, with 20 bases between them. CDR1 is SGHTA and CDR2 is FQGNSA in the germline V gene.